This TCR beta chain originates from a study of blood T cell repertoires in COVID-19. Across the whole study: Some COVID-19 samples were acute and others convalescent; all came from the United States, Italy and Spain. PBMCs, B-cell-depleted T cells, or T cells were the source of the cDNA or gDNA that made up the material.

How the authors handled the data: Nucleated cell counts were estimated from reference gene primer amplification. Sequenced by immunoSEQ multiplex PCR; TCRdb stores in-frame clones only, minus some. The DNA gave D and trimming, while V, J and clone size come from that table. The data contain approximately 140,000 clones, 86% of them singletons. Germline V gene lookup returns CDR1 GTSNPN and CDR2 SVGIG (reference sequence). V lost 5 bases, J lost 0 bases, and 17 bases lay in between. The CDR3 is 16 amino acids. V gene TRBV30 combines with J gene TRBJ1-3; D possibly corresponds to TRBD1 (5 bases). The TCR sequence derives from an older woman with acute or convalescent COVID-19. Sequenced input: peripheral blood. The DNA of the CDR3 is TGTGCCTGGGCTACATCACTGGGGCACTCTGGAAACACCATATATTTT. Amino acids: CAWATSLGHSGNTIYF. The full variable domain, rest sourced from reference TRBV30 and TRBJ1-3, is SQTIHQWPATLVQPVGSPLSLECTVEGTSNPNLYWYRQAAGRGLQLLFYSVGIGQISSEVPQNLSASRPQDRQFILSSKKLLLSDSGFYLCAWATSLGHSGNTIYFGEGSWLTVV.